This section outlines one T cell receptor beta chain sequence together with its context. The antigen is not known. The data were obtained in a study of blood T cells in healthy people across ages. Study outcomes and limitations: Across samples, TCR beta diversity tracked strongly with naive T cell percentage.

CDR1 is SGHTA and CDR2 is FQGNSA in the germline V gene. CDR3 size: 15 residues. V lost 1 base and J lost 0, with 7 bases in between. Sample-barcoded 5' priming and a J-beta primer mix drove a second PCR of 7 to 11 cycles. In TCRdb, the 5' RACE reads were re-called with MiXCR into one record per CDR3 protein. This table has approximately 1,700,000 distinct CDR3 sequences, more than 35% appearing once. The chain carries TRBV7-2 and TRBJ2-1; D remains unclear. The TCR was taken from a human donor in good health. Sample: blood. The CDR3 region is CASSLVSASYNEQFF. In nucleotides, the CDR3 is TGTGCCAGCAGCTTAGTAAGCGCCTCCTACAATGAGCAGTTCTTC.